Below are 9 T cell receptor beta chains sequenced from a single sample in a study of cytomegalovirus exposure and HLA in healthy donors. Primers: 60 Vbeta forward and 13 Jbeta reverse. Some clones are missing from TCRdb's copy, which holds only in-frame ones; the method was immunoSEQ multiplex PCR. The sample shows fewer than 200,000 clones, about 90% of them seen only once. The sample was PBMCs. Receptors were obtained from a girl under two years old in good health and CMV-seronegative.

This clone has a handful of counts. The V gene is TRBV2, the J gene TRBJ1-5; 7 nucleotides align to TRBD1. Germline lookup yields CDR1 SNHLY and CDR2 FYNNEI. The ends lost 7 bases at V and 7 bases at J; junction bases unmatched: 13. This CDR3 region has 15 residues. CDR3 nucleotide sequence: TGTGCCAGCACGACCTCGACAGGGCGAGGGCAGCCCCAGCATTTT. Translated: CASTTSTGRGQPQHF.

The V gene is TRBV4-1, the J gene TRBJ2-1, with unresolved D. CDR1 and CDR2 from the germline V gene are MGHRA and YSYEKL. The CDR3 has 13 amino acids. V was pared by 0 bases and J by 8 bases, with 8 bases between. The CDR3 bases are TGCGCCAGCAGCCAAGATCTGAGGTATGAGCAGTTCTTC. Translation: CASSQDLRYEQFF.

This chain connects TRBV19 to TRBJ2-4; D perhaps matches TRBD2 (5 bases). The CDR3 consists of 16 residues. Germline V gene sequence: CDR1 LNHDA, CDR2 SQIVND (reference sequence). The V gene lost 5 bases and the J gene lost 4 bases, with 18 bases spanning the gap. CDR3 nucleotides: TGTGCCAGTAGTTCTGAACACCGGGGATCGAAAAACATTCAGTACTTC. Protein sequence: CASSSEHRGSKNIQYF.

This clone was counted once. The CDR3: CASSYVGSTDTQYF. The CDR3 region has the DNA TGTGCCAGCAGTTACGTCGGGTCAACAGATACGCAGTATTTT. This rearrangement joins TRBV6-6 to TRBJ2-3, with D unclear. Trimming pared 2 bases from V and 3 bases from J, leaving 9 bases between. Germline CDR1 is MNHNY and CDR2 is SVGAGI (reference sequence). This CDR3 is built from 14 residues.

The J gene is TRBJ2-7, the V gene TRBV5-4, with 7 bases identical to TRBD2. Germline V CDR1 and CDR2: SGHNT, YYREEE (reference sequence). J gave up 2 bases and V 5 bases, and 16 bases lay outside the gene matches. CDR3 length: 17 amino acids. CDR3 nucleotide sequence: TGTGCCAGCAGTTTAGCTCCCTACTCCGGGAGGACCTACGAGCAGTACTTC. Translation gives CASSLAPYSGRTYEQYF.

This chain uses TRBV7-2 with TRBJ2-1; 7 bases are a match to TRBD2. Per the germline V gene, CDR1 is SGHTA and CDR2 is FQGNSA. The CDR3 length is 14 residues. The junction had 3 bases not matched to a gene; V was cut back by 1 base and J by 6 bases. In DNA, the CDR3 is TGTGCCAGCAGCTTAGGCGGGACTACCAATGAGCAGTTCTTC. Amino acids: CASSLGGTTNEQFF.

This clone appeared once. V usage is TRBV5-1 and J usage is TRBJ2-2; D remains unclear. Trimming left V 0 bases short and J 0 bases short, with 9 bases between. Germline CDR1 SGHRS, CDR2 YFSETQ. The CDR3 length is 16 residues. The CDR3 loop is CASSLVRVANTGELFF. CDR3 nucleotide sequence: TGCGCCAGCAGCTTGGTCCGTGTCGCGAACACCGGGGAGCTGTTTTTT.

The V gene is TRBV9, the J gene TRBJ2-1; 7 nucleotides match TRBD1. Germline CDR1 reads SGDLS; CDR2 reads YYNGEE. Losses at the gene ends were 2 bases for V and 4 bases for J; bases not matched to a gene: 3. This CDR3 is built from 14 residues. The CDR3 nucleotides read TGTGCCAGCAGCGTGGGGACAGCGTACAATGAGCAGTTCTTC. Its protein product is CASSVGTAYNEQFF.

The J gene is TRBJ2-7, the V gene TRBV5-6, with D unclear. Germline V gives CDR1 SGHDT, CDR2 YYEEEE. This CDR3 has 13 amino acids. The ends were cut back, 3 bases at V and 3 bases at J, with 10 bases in the middle. CDR3 nucleotides: TGTGCCAGCAGCTGGCAGGCCTACTACGAGCAGTACTTC. Translating gives CASSWQAYYEQYF. Full variable domain (rest looked up from reference TRBV5-6 and TRBJ2-7): DAGVTQSPTHLIKTRGQQVTLRCSPKSGHDTVSWYQQALGQGPQFIFQYYEEEERQRGNFPDRFSGHQFPNYSSELNVNALLLGDSALYLCASSWQAYYEQYFGPGTRLTVT.